The 10 T cell receptor beta chains below come from one sample, sequenced in a study of monozygotic twins with cystic fibrosis. Libraries were prepared by immunoSEQ multiplex PCR; TCRdb keeps only in-frame clonotypes and omits some of them. The repertoire includes about 20,000 clones, approximately 97% of them detected once, and 1.5% to 2% sits in the top ten. Specimen: blood. The receptor source for this set is a woman aged 30 to 39 with cystic fibrosis.

The chain combines TRBV21-1 with TRBJ1-4; whether TRBD1, the table's D call, matches the DNA was not checked. TRBV21-1 is assigned pseudogene status. The CDR3 extends over 17 amino acids. The CDR3 loop reads CASSWTPNKPTNEKLFF. The CDR3 nucleotides are TGTGCCAGCAGTTGGACACCGAATAAACCAACTAATGAAAAACTGTTTTTT.

There are a few counts of this clone. The chain couples TRBV11-3 to TRBJ1-1, with D hard to call. CDR1 SGHNT and CDR2 YENEEA come from the germline V gene. V was clipped by 5 bases and J by 8 bases, with 15 bases between them. There are 13 residues in the CDR3. The CDR3 DNA reads as TGTGCCAGCAGCCGAATGCCGGATTCAGAAGCTTTCTTT. It is translated as CASSRMPDSEAFF.

The chain links TRBV5-4 to TRBJ1-2; D remains ambiguous. V was shortened by 2 bases and J by 0 bases, with 5 bases between the two germline ends. The CDR3 spans 13 residues. CDR1 SGHNT and CDR2 YYREEE come from the germline V gene (reference sequence). The CDR3 region is CASSLDTNYGYTF. Here the CDR3 DNA reads TGTGCCAGCAGCTTAGACACTAACTATGGCTACACCTTC.

The V gene is TRBV5-6, the J gene TRBJ2-7; unclear D gene. CDR1 SGHDT and CDR2 YYEEEE come from the germline V gene. The CDR3 contains 15 residues. Trimming cost V 0 bases and J 0 bases, with 10 bases left between them. The CDR3 nucleotides are TGTGCCAGCAGCTTGGACCCCCGACACTCCTACGAGCAGTACTTC. Protein sequence: CASSLDPRHSYEQYF.

The chain is built from TRBV7-2 and TRBJ1-2; 7 nucleotides agree with TRBD1. In germline, CDR1 is SGHTA, CDR2 FQGNSA. V was clipped by 3 bases and J by 4 bases; unmatched bases: 8. The CDR3 length is 15 residues. The CDR3 DNA reads TGTGCCAGCAGCTTGGGACAGTACGCGAGCTATGGCTACACCTTC. This gives the protein CASSLGQYASYGYTF.

The chain recombines TRBV29-1 with TRBJ2-7; D is uncertain. CDR1 is SQVTM, CDR2 ANQGSEA, per germline. Trimming took 2 bases from V and 3 from J, leaving 17 bases between them. The CDR3 covers 15 residues. The CDR3 region has the DNA TGCAGCGTTGAAACCCCTAGTGGGTCCTACTACGAGCAGTACTTC. It translates to CSVETPSGSYYEQYF.

This chain connects TRBV6-5 to TRBJ1-1; 9 positions match TRBD1. CDR3 length equals 15 residues. The trim removed 5 bases at V and 2 bases at J, leaving 6 bases unmatched. Germline assignment: CDR1 MNHEY and CDR2 SVGAGI. The CDR3 loop reads CASSRTGVGNTEAFF. CDR3 in DNA: TGTGCCAGCAGTCGGACAGGGGTGGGAAACACTGAAGCTTTCTTT.

This clone was counted a single time. V and J are TRBV27 and TRBJ1-1; the D gene is possibly TRBD1 (5 bases). Trimming stripped 5 bases from V and 4 bases from J, with 17 bases between. The CDR3 is 15 amino acids. The germline gives CDR1 MNHEY, CDR2 SMNVEV (reference sequence). The CDR3 reads CASSPLQDGGTEAFF. CDR3 nucleotide sequence: TGTGCCAGCAGTCCTCTACAGGATGGGGGCACTGAAGCTTTCTTT.

J is TRBJ1-1 and V is TRBV18, with a weak D call TRBD1 (5 bases). The germline CDR1 and CDR2 sequences are KGHSH and LQKENI. This CDR3 comprises 13 residues. The germline V and J ends were trimmed by 3 bases and 3 bases, with 8 bases remaining between them. The CDR3 DNA follows: TGTGCCAGCTCACCCGGGGGGGACACTGAAGCTTTCTTT. Translated, it gives CASSPGGDTEAFF.

The sample holds one count of this clone. CDR3 coding DNA: TGTGCCAGCAGCGACCGGGACAACCACAACAATGAGCAGTTCTTC. Its translation is CASSDRDNHNNEQFF. The rearrangement links TRBV11-2 to TRBJ2-1, with D perhaps TRBD1 (6 bases). The germline gives CDR1 SGHAT, CDR2 FQNNGV. CDR3 length: 15 residues. Trimming took 5 bases from V and 5 from J, leaving 16 bases between them.